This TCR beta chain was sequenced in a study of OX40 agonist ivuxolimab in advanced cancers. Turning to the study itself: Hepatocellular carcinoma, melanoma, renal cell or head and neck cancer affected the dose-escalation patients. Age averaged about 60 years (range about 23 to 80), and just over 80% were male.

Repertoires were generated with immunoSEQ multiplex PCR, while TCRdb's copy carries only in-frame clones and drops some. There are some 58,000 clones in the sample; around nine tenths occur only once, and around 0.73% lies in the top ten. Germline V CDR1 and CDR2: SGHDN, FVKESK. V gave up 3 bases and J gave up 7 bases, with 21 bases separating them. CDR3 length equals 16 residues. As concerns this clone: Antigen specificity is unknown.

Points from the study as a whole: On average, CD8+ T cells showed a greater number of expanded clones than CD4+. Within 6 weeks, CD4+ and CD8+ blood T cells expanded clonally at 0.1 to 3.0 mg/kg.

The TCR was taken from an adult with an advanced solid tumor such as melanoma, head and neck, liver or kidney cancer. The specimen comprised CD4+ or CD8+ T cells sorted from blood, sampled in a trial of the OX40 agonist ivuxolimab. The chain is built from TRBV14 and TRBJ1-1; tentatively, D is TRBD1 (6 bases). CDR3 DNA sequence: TGTGCCAGCAGCCAGTACTACCAGACAGGCAGGGTTGAAGCTTTCTTT. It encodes CASSQYYQTGRVEAFF. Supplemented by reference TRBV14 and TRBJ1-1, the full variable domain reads EAGVTQFPSHSVIEKGQTVTLRCDPISGHDNLYWYRRVMGKEIKFLLHFVKESKQDESGMPNNRFLAERTGGTYSTLKVQPAELEDSGVYFCASSQYYQTGRVEAFFGQGTRLTVV.